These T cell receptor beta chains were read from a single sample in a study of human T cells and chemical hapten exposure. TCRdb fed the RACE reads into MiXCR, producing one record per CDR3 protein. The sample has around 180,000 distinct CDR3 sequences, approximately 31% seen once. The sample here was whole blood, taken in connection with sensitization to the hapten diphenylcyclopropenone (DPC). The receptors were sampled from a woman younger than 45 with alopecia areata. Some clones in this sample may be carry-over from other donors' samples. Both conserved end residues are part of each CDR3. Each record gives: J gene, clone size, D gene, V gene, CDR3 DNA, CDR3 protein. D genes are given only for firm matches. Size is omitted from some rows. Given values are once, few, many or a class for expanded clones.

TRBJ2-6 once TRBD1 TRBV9 TGTGCCAGCAGCGTAGCGACAGGGGCGGCTGGGGCCAACGTCCTGACTTTC CASSVATGAAGANVLTF
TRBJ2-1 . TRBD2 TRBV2 TGTGCCGTCACGGGGGTAGCGGGAGGTAATGAGCAGTTCTTC CAVTGVAGGNEQFF
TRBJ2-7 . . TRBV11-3 TGTGCCAGCAGCTCATTTCAGTGGACCTACGAGCAGTACTTC CASSSFQWTYEQYF
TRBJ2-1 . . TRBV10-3 TGTGCCAGCTTACCCGGAGAGGGCAATGAGCAGTTCTTC CASLPGEGNEQFF
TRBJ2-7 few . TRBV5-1 TGCGCCAGCAGCCCGGCGGGTTTAGGGTCCTACGAGCAGTACTTC CASSPAGLGSYEQYF
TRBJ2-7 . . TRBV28 TGTGCCAGCGATAACAGGGCCTCCTACGAGCAGTACTTC CASDNRASYEQYF
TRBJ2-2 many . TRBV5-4 TGTGCCAGCAGCTCCCGGGACTGGGAGAACACCGGGGAGCTGTTTTTT CASSSRDWENTGELFF
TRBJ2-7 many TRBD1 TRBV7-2 TGTGCCAGCAGCCAGCAAGCGACAGGGAGGCAGTACTTC CASSQQATGRQYF
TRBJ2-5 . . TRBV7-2 TGTGCCAGCAGCTTATGGGGGGCTAGGGAGACCCAGTACTTC CASSLWGARETQYF
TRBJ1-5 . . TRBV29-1 TGCAGCGTTGGGAGCGGGATGAATCAGCCCCAGCATTTT CSVGSGMNQPQHF
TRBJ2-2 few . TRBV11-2 TGTGCCAGCAGCGGGGGAGCCTTGAACACCGGGGAGCTGTTTTTT CASSGGALNTGELFF
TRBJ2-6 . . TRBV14 TGTGCCAGCAGCAAGGGCCTGTACGGGGCCAACGTCCTGACTTTC CASSKGLYGANVLTF
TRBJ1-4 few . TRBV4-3 TGCGCCAGCAGCCAAGATCCCGGGGTCCTAGATGAAAAACTGTTTTTT CASSQDPGVLDEKLFF
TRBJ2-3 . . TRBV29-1 TGCAGCGTTGACGAAACATGGGGGGATAGCACAGATACGCAGTATTTT CSVDETWGDSTDTQYF
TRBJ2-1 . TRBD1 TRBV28 TGTGCCAGCAGTTTTCGTCCGGGACAGGGGGACAATGAGCAGTTCTTC CASSFRPGQGDNEQFF
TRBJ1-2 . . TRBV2 TGTGCCAGCAGTGGGGCGGGGGCCTATGGCTACACCTTC CASSGAGAYGYTF
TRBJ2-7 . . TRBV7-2 TGTGCCAGCAGCCCCCAGGGGGGAGGCGAGCAGTACTTC CASSPQGGGEQYF
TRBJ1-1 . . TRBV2 TGTGCCAGCAGTCCGAGACAGTTAAACACTGAAGCTTTCTTT CASSPRQLNTEAFF
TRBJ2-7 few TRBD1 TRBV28 TGTGCCAGCAGTCTCGACAGGGTTATCCACGAGCAGTACTTC CASSLDRVIHEQYF
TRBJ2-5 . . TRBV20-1 TGCAGTGCGGCGCAGGGGGAGACCCAGTACTTC CSAAQGETQYF
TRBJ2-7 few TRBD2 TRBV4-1 TGCGCCAGCAGCCAAGCCGGGACTAACTACGAGCAGTACTTC CASSQAGTNYEQYF
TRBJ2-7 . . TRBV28 TGTGCCAGCAGTTCAGGCTCTACAGACGACGAGCAGTACTTC CASSSGSTDDEQYF
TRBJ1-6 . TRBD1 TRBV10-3 TGTGCCATCAAGCAAACAGGGGATAATTCACCCCTCCACTTT CAIKQTGDNSPLHF
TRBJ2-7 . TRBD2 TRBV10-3 TGTGCCATCAGTGAACTAGCGGGAGGGGACTACGAGCAGTACTTC CAISELAGGDYEQYF
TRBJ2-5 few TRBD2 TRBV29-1 TGCAGCGCCTGGACTAGCGGGGGAGAGACCCAGTACTTC CSAWTSGGETQYF
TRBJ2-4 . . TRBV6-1 TGTGCCAGCATTAGTTCGATGGGGGCGCCCTTGAGTACCATTCAGTACTTC CASISSMGAPLSTIQYF
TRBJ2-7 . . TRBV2 TGTGCCAGCCTCATCGGCAGGGGTGGCGAGCAGTACTTC CASLIGRGGEQYF
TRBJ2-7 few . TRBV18 TGTGCCAGCTCACCACTGGTGGGTTCTGGCGAGCAGTACTTC CASSPLVGSGEQYF
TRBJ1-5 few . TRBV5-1 TGCGCCAGCAGCCTCGACGGCCTTAGCAATCAGCCCCAGCATTTT CASSLDGLSNQPQHF
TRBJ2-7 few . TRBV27 TGTGCCAGCCTAGGGCCCTCCTACGAGCAGTACTTC CASLGPSYEQYF
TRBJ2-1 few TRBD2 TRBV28 TGTGCCAGCAGGCCCCGTCCGGGACTAGCATGGAATGAGCAGTTCTTC CASRPRPGLAWNEQFF
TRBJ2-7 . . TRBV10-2 TGCGCCAGCAGTGCAACAATCCGGGGTTCCTACGAGCAGTACTTC CASSATIRGSYEQYF
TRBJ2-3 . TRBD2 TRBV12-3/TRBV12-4 TGTGCCAGCAGCCCCGGGAGGGAGTACTATACGCAGTATTTT CASSPGREYYTQYF
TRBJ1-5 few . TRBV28 TGTGCCAGTGGAAAAGGGAGCAATCAGCCCCAGCATTTT CASGKGSNQPQHF
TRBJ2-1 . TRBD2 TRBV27 TGTGCCAGCGTCGCGGGGGAAGGCTACAATGAGCAGTTCTTC CASVAGEGYNEQFF
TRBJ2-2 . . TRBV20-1 TGCAGTGCTAGAGAGCTCGTGACAGCCGGGGAGCTGTTTTTT CSARELVTAGELFF
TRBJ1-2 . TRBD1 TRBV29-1 TGCAGCGTCCAGGGGGCAGGTGGCTACACCTTC CSVQGAGGYTF
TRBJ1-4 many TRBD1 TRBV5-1 TGCGCCAGCAGCAAACAGGACAGGAGGAATGAAAAACTGTTTTTT CASSKQDRRNEKLFF
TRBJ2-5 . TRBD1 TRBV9 TGTGCCAGCAGCGCAGAGGTAGGGGGCTTCAGTGAGACCCAGTACTTC CASSAEVGGFSETQYF
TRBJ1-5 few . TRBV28 TGTGCCAGCAGTTCGCTCGCCACATATCAGCCCCAGCATTTT CASSSLATYQPQHF
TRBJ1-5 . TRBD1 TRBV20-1 TGCAGTACAGGGGACCTCGATCAGCCCCAGCATTTT CSTGDLDQPQHF
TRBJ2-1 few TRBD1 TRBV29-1 TGCAGCGTTGAATCACGACAGGGGGCGCGTTATGAGCAGTTCTTC CSVESRQGARYEQFF
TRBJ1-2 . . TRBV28 TGTGCCAGCAGTTTTTCCAGGAACTATGGCTACACCTTC CASSFSRNYGYTF
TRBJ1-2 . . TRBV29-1 TGCAGCTCTGAGGGTAGCTATGGCTACACCTTC CSSEGSYGYTF
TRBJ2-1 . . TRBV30 TGTGCCTGGAAAGCGACCTTCCACAATGAGCAGTTCTTC CAWKATFHNEQFF